Below, one TCR beta chain is given with its context. What it binds is unknown. MiXCR was run by TCRdb on the 5' RACE reads, yielding one entry per CDR3 protein. The profile shows some 110,000 distinct CDR3 sequences, around 7.2% of them singletons. The data derive from a study of T cells after yellow fever vaccination. Trimming pared 6 bases from V and 1 base from J, leaving 16 bases between. This CDR3 region has 15 residues. From germline, CDR1 is DFQATT and CDR2 SNEGSKA (reference sequence). Study observations and caveats: Of the clonotypes, a small share occurred in both CD4 and CD8 compartments. Post-booster repertoires again held most primary-vaccination clones (roughly 95% CD4, 88% CD8). Peak timing came faster in the weaker secondary response, day 5 versus 15. The presence of abundant clonotypes contaminating from the bulk population was possible in FACS-sorted repertoires.

The J gene is TRBJ1-5, the V gene TRBV20-1; D might be TRBD1 (5 bases). Sequenced material: CD4+ T cells sorted from PBMCs, taken roughly seven weeks after the first yellow fever vaccination. The clonotype comes from a man aged 18 to 30 who received the YFV17D yellow fever vaccine. As DNA, the CDR3 is TGCAGTGCAGTCAAGGCAGGGTTGAGCAATCAGCCCCAGCATTTT. Residues: CSAVKAGLSNQPQHF.